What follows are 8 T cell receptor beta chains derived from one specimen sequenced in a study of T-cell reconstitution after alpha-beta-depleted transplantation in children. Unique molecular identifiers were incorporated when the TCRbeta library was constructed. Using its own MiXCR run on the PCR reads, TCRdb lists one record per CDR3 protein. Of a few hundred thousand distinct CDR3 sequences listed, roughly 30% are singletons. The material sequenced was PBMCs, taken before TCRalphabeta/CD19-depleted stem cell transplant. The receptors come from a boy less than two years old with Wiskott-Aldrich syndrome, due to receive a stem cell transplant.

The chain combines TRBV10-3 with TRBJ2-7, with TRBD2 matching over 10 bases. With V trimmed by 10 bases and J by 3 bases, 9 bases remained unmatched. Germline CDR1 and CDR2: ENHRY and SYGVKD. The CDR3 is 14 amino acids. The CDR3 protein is CATARASGSYEQYF. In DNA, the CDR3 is TGTGCCACGGCCAGGGCTAGCGGGAGCTACGAGCAGTACTTC.

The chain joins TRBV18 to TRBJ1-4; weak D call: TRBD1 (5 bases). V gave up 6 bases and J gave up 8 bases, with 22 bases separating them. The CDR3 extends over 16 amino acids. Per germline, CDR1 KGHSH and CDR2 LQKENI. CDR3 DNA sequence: TGTGCCAGCTCCCGGGACCTTTTAAGTTCGACCGAAAAACTGTTTTTT. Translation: CASSRDLLSSTEKLFF. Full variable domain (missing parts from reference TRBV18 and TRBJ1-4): NAGVMQNPRHLVRRRGQEARLRCSPMKGHSHVYWYRQLPEEGLKFMVYLQKENIIDESGMPKERFSAEFPKEGPSILRIQQVVRGDSAAYFCASSRDLLSSTEKLFFGSGTQLSVL.

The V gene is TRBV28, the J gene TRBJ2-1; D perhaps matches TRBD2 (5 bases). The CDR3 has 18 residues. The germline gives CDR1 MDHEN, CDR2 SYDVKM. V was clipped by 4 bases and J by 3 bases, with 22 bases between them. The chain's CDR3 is CASSSNSRVRRVYNEQFF. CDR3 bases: TGTGCCAGCAGTTCAAACTCGAGGGTAAGGCGGGTCTACAATGAGCAGTTCTTC.

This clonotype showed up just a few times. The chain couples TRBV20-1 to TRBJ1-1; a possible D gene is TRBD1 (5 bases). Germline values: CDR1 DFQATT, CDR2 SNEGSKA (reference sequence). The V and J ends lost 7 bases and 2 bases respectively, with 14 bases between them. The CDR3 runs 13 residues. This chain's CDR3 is CSVQRTGNTEAFF. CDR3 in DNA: TGCAGTGTTCAACGTACAGGTAACACTGAAGCTTTCTTT.

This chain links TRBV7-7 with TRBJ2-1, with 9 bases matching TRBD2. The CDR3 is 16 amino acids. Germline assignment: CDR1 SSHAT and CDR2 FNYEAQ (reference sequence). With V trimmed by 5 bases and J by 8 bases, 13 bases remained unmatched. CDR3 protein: CASSLRRVAGAHEQFF. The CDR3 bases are TGTGCCAGCAGCCTTCGGAGAGTAGCGGGAGCCCATGAGCAGTTCTTC.

Written as DNA, the CDR3 is TGCAGTGCTAGACTATGGACAGGCCATGAAACCATATATTTT. It encodes CSARLWTGHETIYF. The V and J genes are TRBV20-1 and TRBJ1-3, with TRBD1 matching 7 bases. Germline V gene data show CDR1 as DFQATT and CDR2 as SNEGSKA (reference sequence). Unmatched junction bases numbered 11, after V lost 2 bases and J lost 10 bases. This CDR3 has 14 amino acids.

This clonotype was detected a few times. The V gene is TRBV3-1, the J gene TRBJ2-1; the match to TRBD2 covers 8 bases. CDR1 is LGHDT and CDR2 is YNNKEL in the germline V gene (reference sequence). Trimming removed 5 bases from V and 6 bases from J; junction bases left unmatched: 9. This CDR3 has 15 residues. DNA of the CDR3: TGTGCCAGCAGCTCAAGCGGGAGAAGAGGCAATGAGCAGTTCTTC. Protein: CASSSSGRRGNEQFF.

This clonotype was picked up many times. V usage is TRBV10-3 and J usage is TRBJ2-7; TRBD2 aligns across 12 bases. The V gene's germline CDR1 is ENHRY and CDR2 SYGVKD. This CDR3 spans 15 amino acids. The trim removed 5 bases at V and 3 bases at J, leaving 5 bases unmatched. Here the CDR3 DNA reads TGTGCCATCAGTTTGACTAGCGGGAGCGGCTACGAGCAGTACTTC. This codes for CAISLTSGSGYEQYF.